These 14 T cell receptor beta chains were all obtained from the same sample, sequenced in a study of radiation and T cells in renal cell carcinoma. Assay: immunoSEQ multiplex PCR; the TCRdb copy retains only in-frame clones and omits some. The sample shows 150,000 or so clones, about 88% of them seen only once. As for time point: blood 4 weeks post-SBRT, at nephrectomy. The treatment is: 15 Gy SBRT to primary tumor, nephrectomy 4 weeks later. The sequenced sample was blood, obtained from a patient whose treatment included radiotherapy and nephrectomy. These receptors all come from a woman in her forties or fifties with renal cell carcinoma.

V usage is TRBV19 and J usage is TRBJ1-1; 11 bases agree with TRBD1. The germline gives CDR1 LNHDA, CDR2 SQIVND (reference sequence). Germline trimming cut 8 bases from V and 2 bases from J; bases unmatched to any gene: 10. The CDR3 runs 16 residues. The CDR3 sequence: CASSAGTGGFNTEAFF. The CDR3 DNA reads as TGTGCCAGTTCCGCCGGGACAGGGGGATTTAACACTGAAGCTTTCTTT.

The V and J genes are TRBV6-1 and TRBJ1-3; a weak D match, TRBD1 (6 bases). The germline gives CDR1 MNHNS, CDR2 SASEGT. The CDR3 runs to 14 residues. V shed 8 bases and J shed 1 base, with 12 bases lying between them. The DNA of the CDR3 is TGTGCCAGCGCCGGGACACCGTCTGGAAACACCATATATTTT. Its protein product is CASAGTPSGNTIYF.

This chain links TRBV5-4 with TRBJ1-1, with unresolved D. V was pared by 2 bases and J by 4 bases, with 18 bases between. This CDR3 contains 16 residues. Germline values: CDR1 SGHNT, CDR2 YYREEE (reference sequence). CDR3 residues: CASSFSSTIEFTEAFF. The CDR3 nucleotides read TGTGCCAGCAGCTTCTCTTCAACTATAGAATTCACTGAAGCTTTCTTT.

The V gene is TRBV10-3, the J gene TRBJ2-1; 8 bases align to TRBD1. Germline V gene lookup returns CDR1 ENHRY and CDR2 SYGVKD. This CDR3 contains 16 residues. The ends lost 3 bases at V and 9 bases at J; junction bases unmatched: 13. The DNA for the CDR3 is TGTGCCATCAGTGACCCGGCACAGGGGGTGACTAGTGAGCAGTTCTTC. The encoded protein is CAISDPAQGVTSEQFF.

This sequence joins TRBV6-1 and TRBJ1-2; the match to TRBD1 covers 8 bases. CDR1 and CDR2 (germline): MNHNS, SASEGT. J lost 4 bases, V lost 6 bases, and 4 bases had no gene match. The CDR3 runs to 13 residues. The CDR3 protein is CASRQGGTYGYTF. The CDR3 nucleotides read TGTGCCAGCAGACAGGGGGGGACCTATGGCTACACCTTC.

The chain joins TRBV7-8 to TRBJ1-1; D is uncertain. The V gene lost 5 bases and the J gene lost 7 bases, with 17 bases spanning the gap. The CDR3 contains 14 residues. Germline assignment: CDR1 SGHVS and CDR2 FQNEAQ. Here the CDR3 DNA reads TGTGCCAGCAGCATAACCCGTGAACATAGTGAAGCTTTCTTT. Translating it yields CASSITREHSEAFF.

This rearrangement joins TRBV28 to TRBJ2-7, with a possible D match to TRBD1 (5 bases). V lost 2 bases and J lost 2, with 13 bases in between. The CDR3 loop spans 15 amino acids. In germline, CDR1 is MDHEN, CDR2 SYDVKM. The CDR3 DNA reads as TGTGCCAGCAGTTTACAACAAGGGGATCCCTACGAGCAGTACTTC. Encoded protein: CASSLQQGDPYEQYF.

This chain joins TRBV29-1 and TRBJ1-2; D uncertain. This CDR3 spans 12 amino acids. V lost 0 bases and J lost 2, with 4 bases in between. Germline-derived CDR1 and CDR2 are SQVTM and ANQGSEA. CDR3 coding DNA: TGCAGCGTTGAAGACCCAAACTATGGCTACACCTTC. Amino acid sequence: CSVEDPNYGYTF. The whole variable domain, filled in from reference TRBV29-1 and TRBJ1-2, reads SAVISQKPSRDICQRGTSLTIQCQVDSQVTMMFWYRQQPGQSLTLIATANQGSEATYESGFVIDKFPISRPNLTFSTLTVSNMSPEDSSIYLCSVEDPNYGYTFGSGTRLTVV.

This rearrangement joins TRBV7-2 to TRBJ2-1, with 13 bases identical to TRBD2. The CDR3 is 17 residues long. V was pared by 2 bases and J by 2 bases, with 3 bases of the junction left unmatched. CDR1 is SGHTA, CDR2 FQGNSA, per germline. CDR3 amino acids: CASSLYGTSGAYNEQFF. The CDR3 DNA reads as TGTGCCAGCAGCTTATATGGGACTAGCGGGGCCTACAATGAGCAGTTCTTC.

The CDR3 nucleotides read TGTGCCAGCAGCTTGAGGGCAGCTAGCCCTAGCACAGATACGCAGTATTTT. As protein: CASSLRAASPSTDTQYF. The chain employs TRBV7-9 and TRBJ2-3; D might be TRBD2 (5 bases). Trimming shortened V by 3 bases and J by 0 bases, and 16 bases separated the two germline ends. This CDR3 is 17 amino acids long. The germline gives CDR1 SEHNR, CDR2 FQNEAQ (reference sequence).

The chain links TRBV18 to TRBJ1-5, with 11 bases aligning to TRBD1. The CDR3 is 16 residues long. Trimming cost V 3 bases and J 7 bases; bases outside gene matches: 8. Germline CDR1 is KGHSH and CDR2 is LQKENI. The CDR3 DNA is TGTGCCAGCTCACCGATAGGGACAGGGGGTAACCAGCCCCAGCATTTT. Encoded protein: CASSPIGTGGNQPQHF.

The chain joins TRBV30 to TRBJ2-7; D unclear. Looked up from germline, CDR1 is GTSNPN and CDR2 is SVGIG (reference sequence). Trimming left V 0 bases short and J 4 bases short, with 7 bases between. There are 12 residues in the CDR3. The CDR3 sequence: CAWSVSVYEQYF. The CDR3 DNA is TGTGCCTGGAGTGTAAGCGTTTACGAGCAGTACTTC.

DNA of the CDR3: TGTGCCAATACGCACAGGGAACTGTGGAATGAGCAGTTCTTC. This codes for CANTHRELWNEQFF. This chain links TRBV2 with TRBJ2-1; D may be TRBD1 (6 bases). The CDR3 contains 14 residues. CDR1 is SNHLY, CDR2 FYNNEI, per germline. V gave up 10 bases and J gave up 7 bases, with 20 bases separating them.

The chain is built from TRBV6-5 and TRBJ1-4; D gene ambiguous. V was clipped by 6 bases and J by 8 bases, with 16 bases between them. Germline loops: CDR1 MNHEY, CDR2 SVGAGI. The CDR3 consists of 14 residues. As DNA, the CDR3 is TGTGCCAGCAGCAGGACCGACGTAAGGGAAAAACTGTTTTTT. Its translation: CASSRTDVREKLFF.